The source of this T cell receptor beta chain is a study of cytomegalovirus exposure and HLA in healthy donors. Study-wide results and limits: In the roughly 120 validation repertoires, approximately 94% of cluster scores exceeded 0, per a later analysis.

CDR3 size: 11 residues. Trimming cost V 2 bases and J 8 bases, with 6 bases left between them. CDR1 and CDR2 from the germline V gene are MNHEY and SMNVEV (reference sequence). Remarks on this clone: The antigen remains undetermined.

TCRdb's copy holds only in-frame clones and misses some; the assay was immunoSEQ multiplex PCR. This sample carries 190,000 or so clones, about 80% of them seen once, and the ten largest clones take 2.5% to 3%. Material for sequencing was PBMCs. The chain carries TRBV27 and TRBJ1-2; D is undetermined. The source of this sequence is a woman between 18 and 30 years old in good health and CMV-seropositive. CDR3 amino acids: CASSLTLGYTF. CDR3 bases: TGTGCCAGCAGTTTAACTCTCGGCTACACCTTC.